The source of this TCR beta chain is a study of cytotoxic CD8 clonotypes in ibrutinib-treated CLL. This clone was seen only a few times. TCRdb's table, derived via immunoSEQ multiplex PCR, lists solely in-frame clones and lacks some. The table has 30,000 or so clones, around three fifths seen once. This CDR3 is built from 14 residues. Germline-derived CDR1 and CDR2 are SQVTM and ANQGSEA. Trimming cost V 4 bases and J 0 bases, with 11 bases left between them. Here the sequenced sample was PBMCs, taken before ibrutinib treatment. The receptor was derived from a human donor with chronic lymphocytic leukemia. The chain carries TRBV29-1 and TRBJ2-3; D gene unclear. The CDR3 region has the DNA TGCAGCGTTGGAAGGTCCGTCAGCACAGATACGCAGTATTTT. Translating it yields CSVGRSVSTDTQYF.